These T cell receptor beta chains were read from a single sample in a study of shared clonotypes between healthy human individuals. TCRdb's table, derived via immunoSEQ multiplex PCR, lists solely in-frame clones and lacks some. This sample has over 2,000,000 clones, with roughly 93% found just once. Sequencing was performed on naive CD8+ T cells from PBMCs. The source of these receptors is a man between 18 and 29 years old in good health. Some clones in this sample may be carry-over from other donors' samples. The CDR3 runs from the conserved cysteine through the conserved F or W. Fields, in order: V gene, J gene, D gene, clone size, CDR3 protein, CDR3 DNA. The D gene is left open where the match is weak. Part of the rows lack a size; the others show once, few, many or a class for expanded clones.

TRBV11-2	TRBJ2-1	.	.	CASSHLMPDSKEQFF	TGTGCCAGCAGCCACCTAATGCCGGATTCGAAAGAGCAGTTCTTC
TRBV7-9	TRBJ2-3	TRBD1	.	CASTRLTVGQGTADTQYF	TGTGCCAGCACCCGTCTTACGGTGGGACAGGGTACTGCAGATACGCAGTATTTT
TRBV7-9	TRBJ2-3	.	.	CASSWGATDTQYF	TGTGCCAGCAGCTGGGGAGCCACAGATACGCAGTATTTT
TRBV7-9	TRBJ2-5	.	.	CASSRTGFEETQYF	TGTGCCAGCAGCCGCACCGGGTTCGAAGAGACCCAGTACTTC
TRBV6-5	TRBJ2-1	TRBD1	.	CASTRDRDYNEQFF	TGTGCCAGCACTCGGGACAGGGACTACAATGAGCAGTTCTTC
TRBV6-6	TRBJ2-1	TRBD2	few	CASSSGLDNEQFF	TGTGCCAGCAGCTCCGGACTAGACAATGAGCAGTTCTTC
TRBV4-3	TRBJ2-1	TRBD2	.	CASSHLLAGVGNEQFF	TGCGCCAGCAGCCATCTGCTAGCGGGAGTAGGGAATGAGCAGTTCTTC
TRBV9	TRBJ2-7	.	.	CASSAPSDYEQYF	TGTGCCAGCAGCGCCCCGTCGGACTACGAGCAGTACTTC
TRBV7-6	TRBJ2-7	TRBD1	.	CASSQDRGNYEQYF	TGTGCCAGCAGCCAAGACAGGGGGAATTACGAGCAGTACTTC
TRBV7-8	TRBJ1-4	.	.	CASSLTFGGRYNEKLFF	TGTGCCAGCAGCTTAACTTTCGGGGGACGGTATAATGAAAAACTGTTTTTT
TRBV5-6	TRBJ1-1	TRBD1	.	CASSGDREVNTEAFF	TGTGCCAGCAGCGGGGACAGGGAGGTGAACACTGAAGCTTTCTTT
TRBV4-3	TRBJ1-3	.	.	CASSPGASRAGNTIYF	TGCGCCAGCAGCCCAGGGGCTTCAAGGGCTGGAAACACCATATATTTT
TRBV19	TRBJ1-1	.	.	CASSIRQNTEAFF	TGTGCCAGTAGTATAAGGCAGAACACTGAAGCTTTCTTT
TRBV27	TRBJ1-4	TRBD1	.	CASSGTGRFEKLFF	TGTGCCAGCAGCGGGACAGGGAGGTTTGAAAAACTGTTTTTT
TRBV6-6	TRBJ2-1	TRBD2	.	CASSYLSAGEYNEQFF	TGTGCCAGCAGTTACTTGTCAGCGGGAGAGTACAATGAGCAGTTCTTC
TRBV4-1	TRBJ1-1	.	.	CASSPAGTVNTEAFF	TGCGCCAGCAGCCCAGCCGGGACTGTGAACACTGAAGCTTTCTTT
TRBV28	TRBJ1-1	.	.	CASRTSGTPNEAFF	TGTGCCAGCAGGACATCCGGGACACCCAATGAAGCTTTCTTT
TRBV28	TRBJ1-1	.	.	CANSRAVGTEAFF	TGTGCCAACTCGAGGGCAGTGGGCACTGAAGCTTTCTTT
TRBV9	TRBJ2-3	.	.	CASSTSGGTDTQYF	TGTGCCAGCAGCACTTCAGGGGGCACAGATACGCAGTATTTT
TRBV19	TRBJ1-5	.	.	CASTWGPYSNQPQHF	TGTGCCAGTACCTGGGGACCTTATAGCAATCAGCCCCAGCATTTT
TRBV29-1	TRBJ1-2	.	.	CSVTDPSRGYTF	TGCAGCGTCACAGATCCTTCGAGGGGCTACACCTTC
TRBV4-1	TRBJ2-2	TRBD2	.	CASSPGLADLLGTGELFF	TGCGCCAGCAGCCCAGGACTAGCGGACCTCCTCGGCACCGGGGAGCTGTTTTTT
TRBV7-9	TRBJ1-5	TRBD1	.	CASSLVFTGDDSNQPQHF	TGTGCCAGCAGCTTAGTGTTCACAGGGGACGATAGCAATCAGCCCCAGCATTTT
TRBV7-8	TRBJ2-7	.	.	CASSLPPAVNLQYF	TGTGCCAGCAGCTTACCCCCAGCGGTTAACCTCCAGTACTTC
TRBV10-2	TRBJ1-1	.	.	CASGVARGMNTEAFF	TGCGCCAGCGGGGTTGCGCGGGGAATGAACACTGAAGCTTTCTTT
TRBV29-1	TRBJ2-7	TRBD1	.	CSVAGDRGSVGDEQYF	TGCAGCGTTGCTGGGGACAGGGGGTCAGTGGGGGACGAGCAGTACTTC
TRBV7-9	TRBJ1-1	.	.	CASSWADGQLMNTEAFF	TGTGCCAGCAGCTGGGCCGATGGACAGCTCATGAACACTGAAGCTTTCTTT
TRBV5-1	TRBJ1-6	.	.	CASSLLGNNSPLHF	TGCGCCAGCAGCTTGCTAGGGAACAATTCACCCCTCCACTTT
TRBV4-1	TRBJ1-2	.	.	CASSQDSRDYGYTF	TGCGCCAGCAGCCAAGACTCACGCGACTATGGCTACACCTTC
TRBV29-1	TRBJ2-2	.	.	CSVEADTGELFF	TGCAGCGTTGAGGCTGACACCGGGGAGCTGTTTTTT
TRBV6-1	TRBJ2-5	TRBD2	.	CASRGLAGVRETQYF	TGTGCCAGCAGGGGACTAGCGGGAGTTCGAGAGACCCAGTACTTC
TRBV7-6	TRBJ2-7	.	.	CASSERQGGYEQYF	TGTGCCAGCAGCGAACGGCAGGGTGGGTACGAGCAGTACTTC
TRBV10-3	TRBJ1-3	.	.	CAIGGGPGHSGNTIYF	TGTGCCATCGGGGGGGGCCCAGGGCACTCTGGAAACACCATATATTTT
TRBV7-8	TRBJ2-5	TRBD2	.	CASSLVELAVQETQYF	TGTGCCAGCAGCTTAGTAGAACTAGCGGTTCAAGAGACCCAGTACTTC
TRBV13	TRBJ1-3	TRBD1	.	CASSADRGPGSANTIYF	TGTGCCAGCAGCGCGGACAGGGGGCCTGGGAGTGCGAACACCATATATTTT
TRBV6-5	TRBJ2-7	.	.	CASNQPPYEQYF	TGTGCCAGCAACCAACCCCCCTACGAGCAGTACTTC
TRBV27	TRBJ2-7	TRBD1	.	CASTKQGSPYEQYF	TGTGCCAGCACTAAACAGGGGAGCCCCTACGAGCAGTACTTC
TRBV19	TRBJ2-7	.	.	CASSQRFVYEQYF	TGTGCCAGTAGCCAGAGGTTTGTCTACGAGCAGTACTTC
TRBV15	TRBJ2-5	TRBD2	once	CATSGLAAWETQYF	TGTGCCACCAGTGGGCTAGCGGCTTGGGAGACCCAGTACTTC
TRBV28	TRBJ1-3	.	.	CASSPMGTGNTIYF	TGTGCCAGCAGTCCGATGGGGACTGGAAACACCATATATTTT
TRBV7-9	TRBJ1-5	TRBD1	.	CASSSGQGPNQPQHF	TGTGCCAGCAGTTCGGGACAGGGGCCGAATCAGCCCCAGCATTTT
TRBV25-1	TRBJ2-1	.	.	CASSQNEQFF	TGTGCCAGCAGCCAAAATGAGCAGTTCTTC
TRBV19	TRBJ1-1	.	.	CASSISVSAGTEAFF	TGTGCCAGTAGTATATCTGTGTCCGCCGGGACTGAAGCTTTCTTT
TRBV29-1	TRBJ1-1	.	.	CSVPPDRSTEAFF	TGCAGCGTCCCACCCGACAGGAGTACTGAAGCTTTCTTT
TRBV27	TRBJ2-1	TRBD2	once	CASSLGLAGAGEQFF	TGTGCCAGCAGTTTGGGTCTAGCGGGAGCCGGTGAGCAGTTCTTC
TRBV18	TRBJ2-2	.	.	CASSPPGGGLDTGELFF	TGTGCCAGCTCACCACCTGGAGGGGGTTTGGACACCGGGGAGCTGTTTTTT
TRBV6-1	TRBJ2-7	TRBD1	.	CASRNRDSSYEQYF	TGTGCCAGCAGGAACCGGGACAGCTCCTACGAGCAGTACTTC
TRBV13	TRBJ2-7	TRBD2	.	CASSAGTSGKYEQYF	TGTGCCAGCAGCGCCGGGACTAGCGGGAAGTACGAGCAGTACTTC
TRBV27	TRBJ2-1	.	.	CASSLYGGTVARNEQFF	TGTGCCAGCAGCCTCTATGGGGGGACGGTCGCGAGAAATGAGCAGTTCTTC
TRBV9	TRBJ2-1	.	.	CASSVDVAPYNEQFF	TGTGCCAGCAGCGTAGACGTGGCACCCTACAATGAGCAGTTCTTC
TRBV19	TRBJ2-7	TRBD1	.	CASRYSGTAYEQYF	TGTGCCAGTAGATATTCCGGGACAGCCTACGAGCAGTACTTC
TRBV6-5	TRBJ2-1	TRBD2	.	CASRTGTSGPRGVVF	TGTGCCAGCAGGACCGGGACTAGCGGACCACGGGGGGTGGTCTTC
TRBV7-9	TRBJ2-7	.	.	CASSLSFNEQYF	TGTGCCAGCAGCTTAAGTTTCAACGAGCAGTACTTC
TRBV7-8	TRBJ2-2	TRBD2	.	CASSLVGPEFGLAAWELFF	TGTGCCAGCAGCTTAGTAGGGCCAGAGTTCGGACTAGCGGCCTGGGAGCTGTTTTTT
TRBV6-1	TRBJ2-7	.	.	CASSAGNEQYF	TGTGCCAGCAGTGCTGGGAACGAGCAGTACTTC
TRBV7-9	TRBJ2-2	.	once	CASSTGVVTGELFF	TGTGCCAGCAGCACCGGAGTGGTCACCGGGGAGCTGTTTTTT
TRBV2	TRBJ2-3	.	.	CASSDWAGHTDTQYF	TGTGCCAGCAGTGATTGGGCAGGGCACACAGATACGCAGTATTTT
TRBV7-9	TRBJ2-5	.	.	CASSLELAVWTQYF	TGTGCCAGCAGCTTAGAACTAGCTGTTTGGACCCAGTACTTC
TRBV5-1	TRBJ1-2	.	.	CASSLGGSEGYTF	TGCGCCAGCAGCTTGGGGGGGTCCGAGGGCTACACCTTC